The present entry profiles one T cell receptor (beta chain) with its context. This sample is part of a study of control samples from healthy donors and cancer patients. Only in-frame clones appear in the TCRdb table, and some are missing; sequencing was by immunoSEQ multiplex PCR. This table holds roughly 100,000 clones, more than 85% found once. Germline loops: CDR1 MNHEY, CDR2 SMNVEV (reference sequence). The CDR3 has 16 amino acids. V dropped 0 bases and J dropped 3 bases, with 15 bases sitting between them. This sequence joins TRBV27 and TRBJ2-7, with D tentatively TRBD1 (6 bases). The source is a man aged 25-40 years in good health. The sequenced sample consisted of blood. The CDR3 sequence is CASSLSIGDMYYEQYF. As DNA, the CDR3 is TGTGCCAGCAGTTTATCGATCGGGGACATGTACTACGAGCAGTACTTC.